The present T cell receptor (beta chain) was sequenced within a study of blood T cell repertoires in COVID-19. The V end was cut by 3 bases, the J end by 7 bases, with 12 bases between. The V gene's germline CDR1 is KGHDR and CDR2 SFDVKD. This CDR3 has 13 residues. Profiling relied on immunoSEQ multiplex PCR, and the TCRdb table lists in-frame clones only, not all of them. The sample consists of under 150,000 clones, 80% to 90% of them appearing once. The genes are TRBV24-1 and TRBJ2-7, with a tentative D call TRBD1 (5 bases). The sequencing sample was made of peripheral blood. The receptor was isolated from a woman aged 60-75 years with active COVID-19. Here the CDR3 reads CATSDTGSWEQYF. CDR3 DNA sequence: TGTGCCACCAGTGATACAGGTTCCTGGGAGCAGTACTTC.